This entry lists 29 T cell receptor beta chains sequenced from one sample in a study of Ad26.COV2.S vaccination and SARS-CoV-2 variants. Some clones are missing from TCRdb's copy, which holds only in-frame ones; the method was immunoSEQ multiplex PCR. The data show 350,000 to 500,000 clones, less than 95% seen once. This sample's treatment: some 20 received Ad26.COV2.S at low or high dose, single or two shots; roughly five received placebo; per-sample allocation not given. Each sample was drawn 63 days after the first injection (of vaccine or placebo). The input for sequencing was peripheral blood, taken in a trial of Ad26.COV2.S vaccine versus placebo. Source of these receptors: a person aged 18-65 years who received the Ad26.COV2.S COVID-19 vaccine or a placebo.

The chain employs TRBV6-2 or TRBV6-3 and TRBJ2-7; 11 bases map to TRBD1. The germline CDR1 and CDR2 sequences are MNHEY and SVGEGT. V shed 5 bases and J 6 bases; nucleotides not matched to a gene: 3. The CDR3 is made up of 13 amino acids. CDR3 nucleotides: TGTGCCAGCAGTCCGGACAGGGGGCTCGAGCAGTACTTC. It is translated as CASSPDRGLEQYF.

This clone was recorded only once. The chain is built from TRBV6-2 or TRBV6-3 and TRBJ1-2; D call uncertain. Germline V gene data show CDR1 as MNHEY and CDR2 as SVGEGT. V was trimmed by 5 bases and J by 2 bases, leaving 9 bases between them. The CDR3 consists of 13 residues. CDR3 region: CASSQTYNYGYTF. CDR3 sequence (DNA): TGTGCCAGCAGTCAAACCTACAACTATGGCTACACCTTC.

The CDR3, as DNA: TGTGCCAGCAGCCAAGATTGGCCAGCGTGGGGCACAGATACGCAGTATTTT. Protein: CASSQDWPAWGTDTQYF. V gene TRBV14 combines with J gene TRBJ2-3; D gene uncertain. Looked up from germline, CDR1 is SGHDN and CDR2 is FVKESK. V lost 0 bases to trimming and J lost 1 base, with 14 bases between them. This CDR3 is built from 17 residues.

V is TRBV19 and J is TRBJ2-7; D may be TRBD1 or TRBD2 (6 bases each). CDR3 length: 14 residues. Deletions cut 7 bases from V and 7 bases from J, with 20 bases between. From germline, CDR1 is LNHDA and CDR2 SQIVND (reference sequence). CDR3: CASTRSGEGGEQYF. In DNA, the CDR3 is TGTGCCAGTACCCGTAGCGGTGAAGGGGGGGAGCAGTACTTC. Full variable domain (rest looked up from reference TRBV19 and TRBJ2-7): DGGITQSPKYLFRKEGQNVTLSCEQNLNHDAMYWYRQDPGQGLRLIYYSQIVNDFQKGDIAEGYSVSREKKESFPLTVTSAQKNPTAFYLCASTRSGEGGEQYFGPGTRLTVT.

The chain has TRBV5-1 and TRBJ2-7; D unclear. Germline V CDR1 and CDR2: SGHRS, YFSETQ. This CDR3 is 13 amino acids long. V gave up 0 bases and J gave up 3 bases, with 7 bases separating them. The CDR3 DNA sequence: TGCGCCAGCAGCTTGGTGGGTCTCTACGAGCAGTACTTC. Residues: CASSLVGLYEQYF.

The genes are TRBV11-2 and TRBJ2-7; D call uncertain. CDR1 SGHAT and CDR2 FQNNGV come from the germline V gene. The V gene lost 3 bases and the J gene lost 3 bases, with 12 bases spanning the gap. The CDR3 contains 14 residues. The DNA of the CDR3 is TGTGCCAGCAGCTTCTCCCAATCAGACTACGAGCAGTACTTC. It yields the protein CASSFSQSDYEQYF. Drawing the rest from reference TRBV11-2 and TRBJ2-7, the complete variable domain is EAGVAQSPRYKIIEKRQSVAFWCNPISGHATLYWYQQILGQGPKLLIQFQNNGVVDDSQLPKDRFSAERLKGVDSTLKIQPAKLEDSAVYLCASSFSQSDYEQYFGPGTRLTVT.

The gene calls are TRBV29-1 and TRBJ2-7, with 10 bases identical to TRBD1. Germline assignment: CDR1 SQVTM and CDR2 ANQGSEA. The CDR3 runs to 17 residues. J lost 2 bases, V lost 4 bases, and 14 bases had no gene match. CDR3 in amino acids: CSVVLRGDRGRTYEQYF. The CDR3 DNA is TGCAGCGTTGTCCTGAGAGGGGACAGGGGTAGGACCTACGAGCAGTACTTC.

The rearrangement links TRBV27 to TRBJ1-6; D unclear. CDR1 and CDR2 (germline): MNHEY, SMNVEV (reference sequence). The CDR3 totals 17 residues. Trimming stripped 7 bases from V and 5 bases from J, with 21 bases between. The CDR3 DNA follows: TGTGCCAGCAAACCCGCAAGGGCTACGTTAGATAATTCACCCCTCCACTTT. Its protein product is CASKPARATLDNSPLHF.

The chain recombines TRBV29-1 with TRBJ2-6; 9 nucleotides line up with TRBD1. Trimming removed 5 bases from V and 0 bases from J; junction bases left unmatched: 8. Germline CDR1 and CDR2: SQVTM and ANQGSEA. This CDR3 contains 17 residues. For the CDR3, the DNA is TGCAGCGTTAAACAGGGGGCGCTTTACTCTGGGGCCAACGTCCTGACTTTC. Amino acid sequence: CSVKQGALYSGANVLTF.

V usage is TRBV28 and J usage is TRBJ1-5; D not certain. CDR1 is MDHEN, CDR2 SYDVKM, per germline. The V gene lost 7 bases and the J gene lost 2 bases, with 21 bases spanning the gap. The CDR3 sequence is 17 residues long. The CDR3 nucleotides are TGTGCCAGCAACCCCTTTGGGATAGCTGAGGGCAATCAGCCCCAGCATTTT. This translates into CASNPFGIAEGNQPQHF.

V usage is TRBV15 and J usage is TRBJ1-1; the D gene is possibly TRBD1 (6 bases). The CDR3 has 14 amino acids. Germline-derived CDR1 and CDR2 are LNHNV and YYDKDF (reference sequence). V lost 2 bases and J 1 base, leaving 8 bases between the germline ends. The CDR3 nucleotides are TGTGCCACCAGCAGACTAGGGGGGAACACTGAAGCTTTCTTT. Translated: CATSRLGGNTEAFF. The full variable domain, its missing parts supplied by reference TRBV15 and TRBJ1-1, is DAMVIQNPRYQVTQFGKPVTLSCSQTLNHNVMYWYQQKSSQAPKLLFHYYDKDFNNEADTPDNFQSRRPNTSFCFLDIRSPGLGDTAMYLCATSRLGGNTEAFFGQGTRLTVV.

This clone was seen just once. This sample includes further DNA sequences coding for the same CDR3. The chain is built from TRBV27 and TRBJ2-7, with 10 bases identical to TRBD1. Germline V gene sequence: CDR1 MNHEY, CDR2 SMNVEV (reference sequence). J lost 2 bases, V lost 2 bases, and 0 bases had no gene match. The CDR3 sequence is 14 residues long. CDR3 loop: CASSLGQGAYEQYF. CDR3 coding DNA: TGTGCCAGCAGTTTAGGACAGGGGGCCTACGAGCAGTACTTC.

As regards this clone: The same CDR3 is also encoded by other DNA sequences in this sample. The rearrangement uses TRBV4-3 and TRBJ2-1; 12 positions match TRBD2. The CDR3 loop spans 15 amino acids. V was pared by 4 bases and J by 4 bases, with 2 bases of the junction left unmatched. The germline V gene has CDR1 LGHNA and CDR2 YSLEER. The CDR3 is CASSPGLAGYNEQFF. CDR3 DNA: TGCGCCAGCAGCCCGGGACTAGCGGGTTACAATGAGCAGTTCTTC.

This clone was detected a few times. The chain has TRBV6-2 or TRBV6-3 and TRBJ2-7; 8 bases line up with TRBD2. The germline gives CDR1 MNHEY, CDR2 SVGEGT. The CDR3 totals 14 residues. Unmatched junction bases numbered 7, after V lost 2 bases and J lost 7 bases. The CDR3 nucleotides read TGTGCCAGCAGTTACCCGGGACTAGTGCGGGAGCAGTACTTC. It yields the protein CASSYPGLVREQYF.

Only one count was recorded for this clone. The chain has TRBV7-8 and TRBJ1-4; possible D gene TRBD1, 6 bases. This CDR3 spans 19 amino acids. Trimming took 0 bases from V and 1 from J, leaving 18 bases between them. Germline V gene sequence: CDR1 SGHVS, CDR2 FQNEAQ. CDR3 coding DNA: TGTGCCAGCAGCTTAGCGATCCGGGGGCGCGAGGGAACTAATGAAAAACTGTTTTTT. Protein sequence: CASSLAIRGREGTNEKLFF.

The chain has TRBV2 and TRBJ2-7; TRBD1 matches at 9 bases. V lost 4 bases to trimming and J lost 7 bases; unmatched junction nucleotides: 8. Germline CDR1 reads SNHLY; CDR2 reads FYNNEI. The CDR3 sequence is 14 residues long. The CDR3 DNA reads as TGTGCCAGCAGTGCTTCGGGACAGGGAGGAGAGCAGTACTTC. Translating it yields CASSASGQGGEQYF.

V and J are TRBV19 and TRBJ1-6; tentatively, D is TRBD1 (5 bases). CDR1 is LNHDA, CDR2 SQIVND, per germline (reference sequence). The CDR3 covers 15 residues. The ends were cut back, 3 bases at V and 7 bases at J, with 13 bases in the middle. DNA of the CDR3: TGTGCCAGTAGTATCACAGGCGTCGCCAATTCACCCCTCCACTTT. It codes for CASSITGVANSPLHF.

The chain joins TRBV18 to TRBJ2-7, with D possibly matching TRBD2 (6 bases). Per germline, CDR1 KGHSH and CDR2 LQKENI. V lost 1 base and J 6 bases, leaving 16 bases between the germline ends. This CDR3 comprises 15 residues. The CDR3 sequence is CASSPREGRTFEQYF. CDR3 coding DNA: TGTGCCAGCTCACCACGGGAAGGGAGGACCTTCGAGCAGTACTTC.

The chain employs TRBV30 and TRBJ2-2; TRBD2 matches at 13 bases. The CDR3 is 15 amino acids. Germline loops: CDR1 GTSNPN, CDR2 SVGIG (reference sequence). The junction had 7 bases not matched to a gene; V was cut back by 7 bases and J by 5 bases. In nucleotides, the CDR3 is TGTGCCTCCACGTCGACTAGCGGGAGGACCGGGGAGCTGTTTTTT. This encodes CASTSTSGRTGELFF.

The CDR3 DNA follows: TGTGCCAGCTCACGTCAGCCCCAGGATACGCAGTATTTT. This gives the protein CASSRQPQDTQYF. The V call is TRBV18, the J call TRBJ2-3; the D is unclear. Germline lookup yields CDR1 KGHSH and CDR2 LQKENI. V was pared by 4 bases and J by 6 bases, with 11 bases between. The CDR3 spans 13 residues.

The chain recombines TRBV9 with TRBJ1-1, with D perhaps TRBD1 (6 bases). This CDR3 has 13 residues. CDR1 is SGDLS and CDR2 is YYNGEE in the germline V gene. V lost 4 bases to trimming and J lost 0 bases, with 7 bases between them. CDR3 nucleotides: TGTGCCAGCAGCCCAGGGGTGAACACTGAAGCTTTCTTT. This encodes CASSPGVNTEAFF.

This chain links TRBV9 with TRBJ2-2; D gene unclear. The CDR3 loop spans 14 amino acids. Germline CDR1 is SGDLS and CDR2 is YYNGEE. V was clipped by 2 bases and J by 0 bases, with 5 bases between them. The CDR3 sequence is CASSVQANTGELFF. CDR3 bases: TGTGCCAGCAGCGTGCAGGCGAACACCGGGGAGCTGTTTTTT.

V is TRBV27 and J is TRBJ2-1; 13 positions match TRBD2. This CDR3 contains 15 residues. Per the germline V gene, CDR1 is MNHEY and CDR2 is SMNVEV (reference sequence). Trimming cost V 6 bases and J 2 bases; bases outside gene matches: 1. CDR3: CASRLAGGAYNEQFF. The CDR3 DNA is TGTGCCAGCAGACTAGCGGGAGGGGCCTACAATGAGCAGTTCTTC.

V gene TRBV7-2 combines with J gene TRBJ2-1; 7 bases agree with TRBD2. Trimming removed 5 bases from V and 1 base from J; junction bases left unmatched: 11. CDR3 size: 17 residues. CDR1 is SGHTA, CDR2 FQGNSA, per germline. The CDR3 spells CASSPAGVGSSYNEQFF. The CDR3 nucleotides read TGTGCCAGCAGCCCTGCGGGGGTGGGATCGTCCTACAATGAGCAGTTCTTC.

This clone was picked up a small number of times. The genes are TRBV4-2 and TRBJ2-7, with D perhaps TRBD1 (6 bases). V was trimmed by 0 bases and J by 2 bases, leaving 11 bases between them. The CDR3 has 15 residues. CDR1 and CDR2 from the germline V gene are LGHNA and YNFKEQ. CDR3 region: CASSQEYRATYEQYF. CDR3 sequence (DNA): TGTGCCAGCAGCCAAGAGTACAGGGCCACCTACGAGCAGTACTTC.

The chain has TRBV11-3 and TRBJ2-5, with D perhaps TRBD1 or TRBD2 (6 bases each). The CDR3 covers 16 residues. Germline V gene data show CDR1 as SGHNT and CDR2 as YENEEA. V was trimmed by 5 bases and J by 0 bases, leaving 16 bases between them. CDR3 residues: CASSPGGRTNQETQYF. CDR3 DNA sequence: TGTGCCAGCAGCCCTGGGGGGCGGACCAACCAAGAGACCCAGTACTTC.

The V call is TRBV4-1, the J call TRBJ2-5; the match to TRBD1 covers 10 bases. The germline V gene has CDR1 MGHRA and CDR2 YSYEKL. The CDR3 contains 16 residues. V dropped 2 bases and J dropped 5; count of bases not matched to a gene: 8. This CDR3 reads CASSQPGQGRGETQYF. The CDR3, as DNA: TGCGCCAGCAGCCAACCGGGACAGGGGCGTGGGGAGACCCAGTACTTC.

The CDR3 DNA reads TGTGCCAGCAGCCCCATAGTAGGGGGTCAAAGAGCTGAAGCTTTCTTT. It is translated as CASSPIVGGQRAEAFF. The chain couples TRBV7-6 to TRBJ1-1, with D perhaps matching TRBD1 (6 bases). Trimming pared 5 bases from V and 6 bases from J, leaving 22 bases between. CDR3 length: 16 residues. Per germline, CDR1 SGHVS and CDR2 FNYEAQ.

The chain uses TRBV5-6 and TRBJ1-6, with TRBD1 matching 9 bases. Germline assignment: CDR1 SGHDT and CDR2 YYEEEE. V shed 4 bases, J shed 8 bases, and the junction held 10 bases outside the gene matches. The CDR3 is 16 residues long. DNA for the CDR3: TGTGCCAGCAGCCGAACAGGGGGCTCTAAGTATTCACCCCTCCACTTT. This translates into CASSRTGGSKYSPLHF.